A selection of T cell receptor beta chains follows, all from one sample in a study of immune cell composition in non-small cell lung cancer. Sequenced by immunoSEQ multiplex PCR; TCRdb stores in-frame clones only, minus some. The table has about 8,300 clones, about 80% seen once. The source material was lung tumor tissue. The receptors were gathered from a human donor with non-small cell lung cancer. Each CDR3 is given with its conserved first and last residue. D genes are given only for firm matches. Size tells how often a clone was seen (once, few, many) or the class of an expanded clone, and some rows leave it out.

clone size: -
D gene: -
J gene: TRBJ1-2
V gene: TRBV6-1
CDR3 DNA: TGTGCCAGCCCCCCGGTCCCAGGGGTAGGCTACACCTTC
CDR3 protein: CASPPVPGVGYTF

clone size: few
D gene: -
J gene: TRBJ1-5
V gene: TRBV11-1
CDR3 DNA: TGTGCCAGCAGCTGGGGCCCTAATCAGCCCCAGCATTTT
CDR3 protein: CASSWGPNQPQHF

clone size: -
D gene: -
J gene: TRBJ2-4
V gene: TRBV27
CDR3 DNA: TGTGCCAGCAGTTTAAGGGATGCCTTTAACATTCAGTACTTC
CDR3 protein: CASSLRDAFNIQYF

clone size: -
D gene: TRBD1
J gene: TRBJ1-2
V gene: TRBV15
CDR3 DNA: TGTGCCACCAGCAGAGATAGGGGGTCAGGGACAGGATTCTATGGCTACACCTTC
CDR3 protein: CATSRDRGSGTGFYGYTF

clone size: -
D gene: -
J gene: TRBJ2-7
V gene: TRBV5-1
CDR3 DNA: TGCGTCAGCAGCTTGAGCCCCAGCACCTACGAGCAGTACTTC
CDR3 protein: CVSSLSPSTYEQYF

clone size: -
D gene: -
J gene: TRBJ2-5
V gene: TRBV7-2
CDR3 DNA: TGTGCCAGCAGCTTGGACCAGGGGACCCAGTACTTC
CDR3 protein: CASSLDQGTQYF

clone size: few
D gene: -
J gene: TRBJ2-4
V gene: TRBV6-6
CDR3 DNA: TGTGCCAGCACTCACTCCGAGCTAGCCAAAAACATTCAGTACTTC
CDR3 protein: CASTHSELAKNIQYF

clone size: -
D gene: -
J gene: TRBJ1-5
V gene: TRBV6-5
CDR3 DNA: TGTGCCAGCAGTTCTACAGGACCCCGAAGCAATCAGCCCCAGCATTTT
CDR3 protein: CASSSTGPRSNQPQHF

clone size: once
D gene: -
J gene: TRBJ1-3
V gene: TRBV19
CDR3 DNA: TGTGCCACAGAAACAAGGGAAAGAAACACCATATATTTT
CDR3 protein: CATETRERNTIYF

clone size: -
D gene: TRBD1
J gene: TRBJ1-4
V gene: TRBV5-4
CDR3 DNA: TGTGCCAGCAGCTCCAGGGACAGGTTTGAAAAACTGTTTTTT
CDR3 protein: CASSSRDRFEKLFF

clone size: -
D gene: TRBD1
J gene: TRBJ1-2
V gene: TRBV28
CDR3 DNA: TGTGCCACGGGACAGGATGATGGCTACACCTTC
CDR3 protein: CATGQDDGYTF

clone size: -
D gene: -
J gene: TRBJ2-3
V gene: TRBV4-3
CDR3 DNA: TGCGCCAGCAGCCAGGGGGCAGAATATACAGATACGCAGTATTTT
CDR3 protein: CASSQGAEYTDTQYF

clone size: once
D gene: TRBD2
J gene: TRBJ2-1
V gene: TRBV14
CDR3 DNA: TGTGCCAGCAGCCAAGGGACTAGCGGGGGGCCCAATGAGCAGTTCTTC
CDR3 protein: CASSQGTSGGPNEQFF

clone size: -
D gene: TRBD1
J gene: TRBJ2-1
V gene: TRBV5-4
CDR3 DNA: TGTGCCAGCAGCGGCGGGACAGGGGTATCGTTCTTC
CDR3 protein: CASSGGTGVSFF

clone size: few
D gene: -
J gene: TRBJ1-2
V gene: TRBV30
CDR3 DNA: TGTGCCTGGCAGTTACAGGAAAACTATGGCTACACCTTC
CDR3 protein: CAWQLQENYGYTF

clone size: -
D gene: -
J gene: TRBJ2-1
V gene: TRBV5-1
CDR3 DNA: TGCGCCAGCAGCTCAAACAGGGCGTGGTTCTTC
CDR3 protein: CASSSNRAWFF

clone size: -
D gene: -
J gene: TRBJ2-7
V gene: TRBV5-1
CDR3 DNA: TGCGCCAGCACCCCAGGGGGTGGGACTCTCGAGCAGTACTTC
CDR3 protein: CASTPGGGTLEQYF

clone size: -
D gene: -
J gene: TRBJ2-3
V gene: TRBV27
CDR3 DNA: TGTGCCAGCAGTTTCTCTCCTACAGATACGCAGTATTTT
CDR3 protein: CASSFSPTDTQYF

clone size: -
D gene: -
J gene: TRBJ1-2
V gene: TRBV30
CDR3 DNA: TGTGCCTGGATCGGGAATCTCTATGGCTACACCTTC
CDR3 protein: CAWIGNLYGYTF

clone size: -
D gene: TRBD1
J gene: TRBJ1-1
V gene: TRBV28
CDR3 DNA: TGTGCCAGCACTCTACAGGGGGCCCCACAGATCGCTTTCTTT
CDR3 protein: CASTLQGAPQIAFF

clone size: once
D gene: -
J gene: TRBJ2-7
V gene: TRBV5-5
CDR3 DNA: TGTGCCAGCAGCTTGGAGTCCCCAACCTACGAGCAGTACTTC
CDR3 protein: CASSLESPTYEQYF

clone size: -
D gene: -
J gene: TRBJ1-6
V gene: TRBV11-2
CDR3 DNA: TGTGCCAGCAGCCCGGGGGGGAAATATTATTCACCCCTCCACTTT
CDR3 protein: CASSPGGKYYSPLHF

clone size: -
D gene: -
J gene: TRBJ1-2
V gene: TRBV4-1
CDR3 DNA: TGCGCCAGCAGCCAAGGAGGAGGAGCACGCTATGGCTACACCTTC
CDR3 protein: CASSQGGGARYGYTF